Described below is a single T cell receptor beta chain sequence and its context. Its specificity is not known. This record comes from a study of T cell repertoires in cytomegalovirus infection. MiXCR was run by TCRdb on the reads, yielding one entry per CDR3 protein. This sample has approximately 910,000 distinct CDR3 sequences, with approximately 31% found just once. The clonotype comes from a human donor in good health (CMV status not recorded). Some clones in this sample may be carry-over from other donors' samples. The sample here was cultured CD8+ T cells from PBMCs, taken from culture after CMV antigen stimulation.

As DNA, the CDR3 is TGTGCCATCAGTGAGGGGGGGGATCAGCCCCAGCATTTT. This gives the protein CAISEGGDQPQHF. This sequence joins TRBV10-3 and TRBJ1-5; a weak D match, TRBD1 (5 bases). Trimming pared 2 bases from V and 5 bases from J, leaving 7 bases between. CDR1 is ENHRY and CDR2 is SYGVKD in the germline V gene. The CDR3 extends over 13 amino acids.